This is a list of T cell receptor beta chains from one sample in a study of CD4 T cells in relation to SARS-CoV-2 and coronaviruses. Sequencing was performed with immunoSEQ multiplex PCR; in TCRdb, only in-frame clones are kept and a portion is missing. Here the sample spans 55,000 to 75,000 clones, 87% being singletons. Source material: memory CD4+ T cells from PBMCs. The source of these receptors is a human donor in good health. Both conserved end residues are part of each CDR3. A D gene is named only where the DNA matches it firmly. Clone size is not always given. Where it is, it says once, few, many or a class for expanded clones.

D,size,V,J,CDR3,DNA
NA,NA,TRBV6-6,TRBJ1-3,CASRPADVRVGNTIYF,TGTGCCAGCAGACCCGCCGACGTGAGGGTAGGAAACACCATATATTTT
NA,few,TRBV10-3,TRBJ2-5,CAISESRLETQYF,TGTGCCATCAGTGAGAGTAGGTTGGAGACCCAGTACTTC
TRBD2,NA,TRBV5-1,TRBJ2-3,CASRTSGTSTDTQYF,TGCGCCAGCCGAACTAGCGGAACTAGCACAGATACGCAGTATTTT
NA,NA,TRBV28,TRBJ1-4,CASIYSNGEKLFF,TGTGCCAGCATATACTCCAACGGTGAAAAACTGTTTTTT
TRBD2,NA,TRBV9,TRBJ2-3,CASSATLLAGRSADTQYF,TGTGCCAGCAGCGCGACACTACTAGCGGGGAGAAGTGCAGATACGCAGTATTTT
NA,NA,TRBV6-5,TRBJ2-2,CASTRGSGDTGELFF,TGTGCCAGCACCCGCGGTTCGGGGGACACCGGGGAGCTGTTTTTT
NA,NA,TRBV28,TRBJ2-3,CASSLQTGTDTQYF,TGTGCCAGCAGTCTACAAACGGGCACAGATACGCAGTATTTT
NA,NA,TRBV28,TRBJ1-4,CASGGFLANEKLFF,TGTGCCAGCGGGGGGTTCTTGGCTAATGAAAAACTGTTTTTT
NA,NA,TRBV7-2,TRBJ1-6,CASSLPGNSPLHF,TGTGCCAGCAGCTTACCAGGAAATTCACCCCTCCACTTT
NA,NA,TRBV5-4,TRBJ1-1,CASSLGTRNTEAFF,TGTGCCAGCAGCTTGGGAACCCGGAACACTGAAGCTTTCTTT
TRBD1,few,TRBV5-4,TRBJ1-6,CASSPGQGASNSPLHF,TGTGCCAGCAGTCCAGGACAGGGGGCCTCCAATTCACCCCTCCACTTT
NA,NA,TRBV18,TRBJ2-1,CASSPPIGTERGNEQFF,TGTGCCAGCTCACCACCGATCGGGACTGAGAGAGGAAATGAGCAGTTCTTC
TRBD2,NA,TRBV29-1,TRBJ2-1,CSVGRGGLAGGDEQFF,TGCAGCGTTGGGAGAGGTGGTCTAGCGGGAGGTGATGAGCAGTTCTTC
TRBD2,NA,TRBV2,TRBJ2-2,CASSGTSANTGELFF,TGTGCCAGCTCAGGGACTAGCGCCAACACCGGGGAGCTGTTTTTT
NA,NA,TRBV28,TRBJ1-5,CASSRTPGGDQPQHF,TGTGCCAGCAGTAGGACTCCGGGAGGGGATCAGCCCCAGCATTTT
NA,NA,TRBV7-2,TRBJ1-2,CASSPTGAYGYTF,TGTGCCAGCAGTCCTACAGGCGCCTATGGCTACACCTTC
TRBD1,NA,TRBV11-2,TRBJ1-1,CASSPRQGGTEAFF,TGTGCCAGCAGCCCGCGACAGGGGGGAACTGAAGCTTTCTTT
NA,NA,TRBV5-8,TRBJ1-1,CASSLVLGTEAFF,TGTGCCAGCAGCTTGGTTCTGGGCACTGAAGCTTTCTTT
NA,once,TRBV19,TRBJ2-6,CASKGGRGFAGANVLTF,TGTGCCAGCAAGGGGGGCAGGGGATTCGCTGGGGCCAACGTCCTGACTTTC
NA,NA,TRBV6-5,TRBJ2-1,CASSPYNEQFF,TGTGCCAGCAGTCCGTACAATGAGCAGTTCTTC
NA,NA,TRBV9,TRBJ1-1,CASSVGWGRGEAFF,TGTGCCAGCAGCGTAGGGTGGGGCAGGGGCGAAGCTTTCTTT
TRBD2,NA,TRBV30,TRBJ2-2,CASREREVDTGELFF,TGTGCCTCCCGTGAGCGGGAGGTCGACACCGGGGAGCTGTTTTTT
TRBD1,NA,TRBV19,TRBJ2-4,CATATGYKNIQYF,TGTGCCACGGCGACAGGGTACAAAAACATTCAGTACTTC
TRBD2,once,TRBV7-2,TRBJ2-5,CASSFRLAGEETQYF,TGTGCCAGCAGCTTTCGACTAGCGGGCGAAGAGACCCAGTACTTC
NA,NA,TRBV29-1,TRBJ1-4,CSVEVDTREKLFF,TGCAGCGTTGAAGTGGACACGCGGGAAAAACTGTTTTTT
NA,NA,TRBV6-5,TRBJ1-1,CASSPGTGFEAFF,TGTGCCAGCAGTCCCGGGACCGGCTTTGAAGCTTTCTTT
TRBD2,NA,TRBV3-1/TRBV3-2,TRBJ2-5,CASSLRFAGGLTQYF,TGTGCCAGCAGCCTCCGATTTGCGGGGGGTTTGACCCAGTACTTC
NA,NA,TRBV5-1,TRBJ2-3,CASSFNWAGRGTSTDTQYF,TGCGCCAGCAGCTTCAATTGGGCAGGTCGAGGCACTAGCACAGATACGCAGTATTTT
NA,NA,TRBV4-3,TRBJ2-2,CASSRRLNTGELFF,TGCGCCAGCAGCCGACGATTGAACACCGGGGAGCTGTTTTTT
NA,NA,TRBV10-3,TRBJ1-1,CAMSQQLNTEAFF,TGTGCCATGTCCCAACAACTGAACACTGAAGCTTTCTTT
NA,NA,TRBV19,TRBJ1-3,CASRETWDRPGNTIYF,TGTGCCAGTAGAGAGACTTGGGACCGACCCGGAAACACCATATATTTT
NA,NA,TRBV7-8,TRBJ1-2,CASSAAVQGSYGYTF,TGTGCCAGCAGCGCAGCCGTCCAGGGCAGCTATGGCTACACCTTC
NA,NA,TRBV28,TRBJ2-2,CAIPRWGENTGELFF,TGTGCCATCCCCCGATGGGGGGAAAACACCGGGGAGCTGTTTTTT
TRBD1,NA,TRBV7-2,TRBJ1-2,CASSPQGNDGYTF,TGTGCCAGCAGCCCACAGGGGAACGATGGCTACACCTTC
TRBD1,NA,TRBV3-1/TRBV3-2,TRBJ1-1,CASSLQGGRRSFF,TGTGCCAGCAGCCTCCAGGGGGGCAGGAGGTCTTTCTTT
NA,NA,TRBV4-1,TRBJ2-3,CASSQLAGRTTDTQYF,TGCGCCAGCAGCCAATTAGCAGGGAGGACCACAGATACGCAGTATTTT
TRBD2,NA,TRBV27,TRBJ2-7,CASSFSSGGDEQYF,TGTGCCAGCAGTTTTAGTAGCGGGGGGGACGAGCAGTACTTC
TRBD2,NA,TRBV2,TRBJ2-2,CATRTSDNTGELFF,TGTGCCACCAGGACTAGCGACAACACCGGGGAGCTGTTTTTT
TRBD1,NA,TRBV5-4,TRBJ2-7,CASSPRTGKDGEQYF,TGTGCCAGCAGCCCCAGGACAGGGAAAGACGGGGAGCAGTACTTC
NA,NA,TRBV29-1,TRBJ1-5,CSVLDGGQPQHF,TGCAGCGTCCTGGACGGTGGGCAGCCCCAGCATTTT
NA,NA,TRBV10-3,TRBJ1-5,CAISESGGRDQPQHF,TGTGCCATCAGTGAGTCAGGGGGTAGGGATCAGCCCCAGCATTTT
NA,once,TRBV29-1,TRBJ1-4,CSVGLGSFMFF,NA
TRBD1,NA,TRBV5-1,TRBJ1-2,CASSFGDRGPDGCTF,TGCGCCAGCAGCTTTGGGGACAGGGGGCCGGATGGCTGCACCTTC
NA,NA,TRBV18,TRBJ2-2,CASSPLGPDPNTGELFF,TGTGCCAGCTCACCACTGGGCCCCGACCCGAACACCGGGGAGCTGTTTTTT
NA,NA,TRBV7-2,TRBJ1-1,CASSLKRGENTEAFF,TGTGCCAGCAGCTTAAAACGTGGGGAGAACACTGAAGCTTTCTTT
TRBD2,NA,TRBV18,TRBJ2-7,CASSPVLAGGSYEQYF,TGTGCCAGCTCACCTGTCTTGGCGGGGGGATCCTACGAGCAGTACTTC
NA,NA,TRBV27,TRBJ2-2,CASSFRRAGELFF,TGTGCCAGCAGCTTTAGGAGGGCAGGGGAGCTGTTTTTT
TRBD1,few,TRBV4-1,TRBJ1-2,CASTRQGNYGYTF,TGCGCCAGCACCAGACAGGGTAACTATGGCTACACCTTC
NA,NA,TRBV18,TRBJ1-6,CASLDNRDSPLHF,TGTGCCAGCTTAGACAACAGGGATTCACCCCTCCACTTT
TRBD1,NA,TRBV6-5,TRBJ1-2,CASSPGQTNYGYTF,TGTGCCAGCAGTCCGGGACAGACTAACTATGGCTACACCTTC
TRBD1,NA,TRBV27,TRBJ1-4,CASRGQGNEKLFF,TGTGCCAGCAGGGGACAGGGTAATGAAAAACTGTTTTTT
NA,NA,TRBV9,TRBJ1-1,CASSTGWGSTEAFF,TGTGCCAGCAGCACAGGATGGGGATCCACTGAAGCTTTCTTT